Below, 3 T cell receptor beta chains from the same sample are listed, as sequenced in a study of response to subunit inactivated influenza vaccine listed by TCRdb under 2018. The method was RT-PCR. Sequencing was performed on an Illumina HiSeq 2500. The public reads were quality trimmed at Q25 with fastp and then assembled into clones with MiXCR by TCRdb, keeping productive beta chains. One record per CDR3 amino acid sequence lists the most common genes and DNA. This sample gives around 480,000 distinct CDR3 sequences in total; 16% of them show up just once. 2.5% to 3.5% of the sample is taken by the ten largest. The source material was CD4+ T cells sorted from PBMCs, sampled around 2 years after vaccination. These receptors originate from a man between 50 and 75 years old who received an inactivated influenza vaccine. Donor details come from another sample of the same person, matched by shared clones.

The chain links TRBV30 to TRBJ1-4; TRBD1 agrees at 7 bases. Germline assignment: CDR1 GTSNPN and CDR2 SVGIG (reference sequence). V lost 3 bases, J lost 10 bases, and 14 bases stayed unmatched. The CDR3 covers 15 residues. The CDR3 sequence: CAWREKQGQMGKLFF. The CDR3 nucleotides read TGTGCCTGGAGGGAAAAACAGGGGCAAATGGGAAAACTGTTTTTT. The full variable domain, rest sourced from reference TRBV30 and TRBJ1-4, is SQTIHQWPATLVQPVGSPLSLECTVEGTSNPNLYWYRQAAGRGLQLLFYSVGIGQISSEVPQNLSASRPQDRQFILSSKKLLLSDSGFYLCAWREKQGQMGKLFFGSGTQLSVL.

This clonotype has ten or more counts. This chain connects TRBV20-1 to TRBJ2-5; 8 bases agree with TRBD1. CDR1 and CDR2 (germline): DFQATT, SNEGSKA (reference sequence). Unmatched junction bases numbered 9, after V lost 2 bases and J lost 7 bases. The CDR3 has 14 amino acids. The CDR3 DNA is TGCAGTGCTAGATTCACAGGGGGACGCGGGACCCAGTACTTC. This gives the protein CSARFTGGRGTQYF.

In DNA form, the CDR3 reads TGTGCCAGCAGAGAGACCGTACATGGCTACACCTTC. This gives the protein CASRETVHGYTF. The rearrangement links TRBV12-3 or TRBV12-4 to TRBJ1-2; the D is unclear. This CDR3 spans 12 amino acids. Trimming cost V 6 bases and J 6 bases, with 11 bases left between them.